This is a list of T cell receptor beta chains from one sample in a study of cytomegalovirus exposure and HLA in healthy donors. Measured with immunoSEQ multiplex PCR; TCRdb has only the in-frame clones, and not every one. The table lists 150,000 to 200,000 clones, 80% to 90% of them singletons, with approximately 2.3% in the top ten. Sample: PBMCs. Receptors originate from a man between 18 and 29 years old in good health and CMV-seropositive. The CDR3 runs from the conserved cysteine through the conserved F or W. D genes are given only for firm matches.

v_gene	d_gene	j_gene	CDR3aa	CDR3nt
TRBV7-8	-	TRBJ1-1	CASSPTPGAFF	TGTGCCAGCAGTCCGACCCCGGGGGCTTTCTTT
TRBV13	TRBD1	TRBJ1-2	CASSLGGSTGGRLDYGYTF	TGTGCCAGCAGCTTAGGTGGATCAACAGGGGGCCGTTTGGACTATGGCTACACCTTC
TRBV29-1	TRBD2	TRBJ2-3	CSVDLGGDGTDTQYF	TGCAGCGTTGACCTGGGGGGGGACGGCACAGATACGCAGTATTTT
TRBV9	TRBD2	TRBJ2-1	CASSVSPTAGGSYEQFF	TGTGCCAGCAGCGTAAGCCCCACAGCGGGGGGTTCGTATGAGCAGTTCTTC
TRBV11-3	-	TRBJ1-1	CASSLRENTEAFF	TGTGCCAGCAGCTTACGGGAGAACACTGAAGCTTTCTTT
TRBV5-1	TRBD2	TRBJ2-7	CASSSPGGGYEQYF	TGCGCCAGCAGCTCACCCGGGGGGGGGTACGAGCAGTACTTC
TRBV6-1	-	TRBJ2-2	CASSEVPYAGELFF	TGTGCCAGCAGTGAAGTCCCGTATGCCGGGGAGCTGTTTTTT
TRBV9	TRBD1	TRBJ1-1	CASSAGGKATEAFF	TGTGCCAGCAGCGCAGGGGGGAAGGCCACTGAAGCTTTCTTT
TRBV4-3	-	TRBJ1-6	CASSHTLRGWDSPLHF	TGCGCCAGCAGCCATACGCTTCGGGGGTGGGATTCACCCCTCCACTTT
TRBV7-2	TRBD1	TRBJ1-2	CASSLDFWQGAEGYTF	TGTGCCAGCAGCTTAGACTTTTGGCAGGGGGCCGAGGGCTACACCTTC
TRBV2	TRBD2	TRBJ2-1	CASTLAGGEQFF	TGTGCCAGCACCCTAGCGGGCGGCGAGCAGTTCTTC
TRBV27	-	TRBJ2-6	CASSTTGTSSGANGLTF	TGTGCCAGCAGTACGACAGGCACAAGCTCTGGGGCCAACGGCCTGACTTTC
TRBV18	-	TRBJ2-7	CASSPLGGFYEQYF	TGTGCCAGCTCACCACTAGGGGGTTTCTACGAGCAGTACTTC
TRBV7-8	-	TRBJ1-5	CASSLSEGSRNQPQHF	TGTGCCAGCAGCCTATCGGAAGGCTCTAGGAATCAGCCCCAGCATTTT
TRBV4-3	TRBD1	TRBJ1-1	CASSRQGGNTEAFF	TGCGCCAGCAGCCGACAGGGAGGGAACACTGAAGCTTTCTTT
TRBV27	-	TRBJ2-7	CASSQGHSYEQYF	TGTGCCAGCAGTCAAGGACATAGCTACGAGCAGTACTTC
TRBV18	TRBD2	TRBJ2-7	CASSPLALATEQYF	TGTGCCAGCTCACCACTCGCACTAGCGACCGAGCAGTACTTC
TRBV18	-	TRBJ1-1	CASSPGQGVRDTEAFF	TGTGCCAGCTCACCAGGTCAGGGTGTAAGGGACACTGAAGCTTTCTTT
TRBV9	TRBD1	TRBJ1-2	CASSPQGVGDSVGGYTF	TGTGCCAGCAGCCCCCAGGGGGTGGGGGATTCGGTTGGTGGCTACACCTTC
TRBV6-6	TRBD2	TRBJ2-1	CASSFSRLAGGGEQFF	TGTGCCAGCAGTTTCAGTCGACTAGCGGGGGGCGGTGAGCAGTTCTTC
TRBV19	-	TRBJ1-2	CASSIGSGRGDGYTF	TGTGCCAGTAGTATTGGAAGCGGGAGAGGTGATGGCTACACCTTC
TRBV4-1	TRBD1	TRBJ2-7	CASSRDRTGAYEQYF	TGCGCCAGCAGTCGCGACCGGACAGGGGCCTACGAGCAGTACTTC
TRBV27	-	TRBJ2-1	CASSFIGRGTYNEQFF	TGTGCCAGCAGTTTCATCGGAAGGGGGACCTACAATGAGCAGTTCTTC